This T cell receptor (beta chain) was recorded in a study of CD8 T cells in Susac syndrome. This CDR3 region has 14 residues. J was trimmed by 5 bases and V by 0 bases; bases with no gene match: 3. Per the germline V gene, CDR1 is SGHRS and CDR2 is YFSETQ. Random-hexamer reverse transcription was applied to about 0.45 to 1 ug RNA. Amplification of TCR beta CDR3 by immunoSEQ multiplex PCR spanned 54 Vbeta and 13 Jbeta. TCRdb re-called the immunoSEQ multiplex PCR reads with MiXCR, one entry per CDR3 protein. The table shows 150,000 to 200,000 distinct CDR3 sequences, with just under 95% occurring only once.

The V call is TRBV5-1, the J call TRBJ2-5; 8 bases are shared with TRBD2. The clonotype was recovered from a human donor in good health. Material for sequencing was CD4+ T cells from PBMCs. CDR3 sequence (DNA): TGCGCCAGCAGCTTGGACGCGGGGGGCGAGACCCAGTACTTC. Amino acids: CASSLDAGGETQYF.